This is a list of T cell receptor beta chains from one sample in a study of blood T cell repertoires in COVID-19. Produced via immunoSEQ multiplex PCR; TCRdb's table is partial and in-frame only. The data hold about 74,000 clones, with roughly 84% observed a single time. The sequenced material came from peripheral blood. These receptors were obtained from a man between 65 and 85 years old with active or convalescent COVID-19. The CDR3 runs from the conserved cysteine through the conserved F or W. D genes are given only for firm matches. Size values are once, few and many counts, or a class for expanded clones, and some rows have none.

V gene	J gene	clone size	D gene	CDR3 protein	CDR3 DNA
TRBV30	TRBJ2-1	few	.	CAWSGTGYQFF	TGTGCCTGGAGTGGCACCGGTTACCAGTTCTTC
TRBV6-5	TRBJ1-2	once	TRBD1	CASRKTGTKGLGYTF	TGTGCCAGCAGGAAGACAGGGACGAAGGGTCTTGGCTACACCTTC
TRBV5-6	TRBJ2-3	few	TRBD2	CASSLLLAVTDTQYF	TGTGCCAGCAGCTTGTTACTAGCGGTAACGGATACGCAGTATTTT
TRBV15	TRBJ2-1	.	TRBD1	CATSRDLGQYNEQFF	TGTGCCACCAGCAGAGATCTGGGACAGTACAATGAGCAGTTCTTC
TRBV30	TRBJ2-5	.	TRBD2	CACRLAGGRETQYF	TGTGCCTGCCGTCTAGCGGGGGGCCGGGAGACCCAGTACTTC
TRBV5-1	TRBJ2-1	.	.	CASSLDTGSTNEQFF	TGCGCCAGCAGCTTGGATACAGGGTCAACCAATGAGCAGTTCTTC
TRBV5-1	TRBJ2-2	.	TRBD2	CASSWTSGGNTGELFF	TGCGCCAGCAGCTGGACTAGCGGGGGGAACACCGGGGAGCTGTTTTTT
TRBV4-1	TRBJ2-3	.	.	CASSQVPGTDTQYF	TGCGCCAGCAGCCAAGTCCCAGGCACAGATACGCAGTATTTT
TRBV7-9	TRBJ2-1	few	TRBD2	CASSLGGLSGSSYNEQFF	TGTGCCAGCAGCTTAGGGGGCCTTAGCGGGAGTTCCTACAATGAGCAGTTCTTC
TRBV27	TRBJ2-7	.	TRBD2	CASTLLAGGYEQYF	TGTGCCAGCACCCTGTTAGCGGGAGGGTACGAGCAGTACTTC
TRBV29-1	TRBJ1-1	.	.	CSAKGQLDTEAFF	TGCAGCGCCAAGGGACAATTGGACACTGAAGCTTTCTTT
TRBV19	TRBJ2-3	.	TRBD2	CASSKLAGAGDTQYF	TGTGCCAGTAGCAAGCTAGCGGGAGCAGGAGATACGCAGTATTTT
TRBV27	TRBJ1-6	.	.	CASSWEKRVSPLHF	TGTGCCAGCAGTTGGGAGAAGCGGGTTTCACCCCTCCACTTT
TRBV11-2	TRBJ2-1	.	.	CASWAVGGEQFF	TGTGCCAGCTGGGCAGTGGGGGGAGAGCAGTTCTTC
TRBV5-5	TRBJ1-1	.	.	CASSLGLMNTEAFF	TGTGCCAGCAGCTTGGGGCTGATGAACACTGAAGCTTTCTTT
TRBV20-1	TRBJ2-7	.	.	CSASRYEQYF	TGCAGTGCTAGCCGGTACGAGCAGTACTTC
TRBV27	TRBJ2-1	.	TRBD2	CASRRAGGHDNEQFF	TGTGCCAGCAGGAGAGCGGGGGGCCATGACAATGAGCAGTTCTTC
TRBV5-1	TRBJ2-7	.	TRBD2	CASQLNQAGGPNEQYF	TGCGCCAGCCAGCTTAACCAAGCGGGGGGGCCCAACGAGCAGTACTTC
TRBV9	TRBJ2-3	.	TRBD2	CASSVPKAGTNPDTQYF	TGTGCCAGCAGCGTTCCTAAAGCCGGGACTAACCCAGATACGCAGTATTTT
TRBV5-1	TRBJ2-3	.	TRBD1	CASSQGQGRHTDTQYF	TGCGCCAGCAGCCAGGGACAGGGGAGACACACAGATACGCAGTATTTT
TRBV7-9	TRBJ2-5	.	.	CASITTGREETQYF	TGTGCCAGCATCACTACAGGGAGGGAAGAGACCCAGTACTTC
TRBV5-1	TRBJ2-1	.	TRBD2	CASSTSGRDYNEQFF	TGCGCCAGCTCGACCAGTGGGAGGGACTACAATGAGCAGTTCTTC
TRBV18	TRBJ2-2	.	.	CASSNTNTGELFF	TGTGCCAGCTCCAACACGAACACCGGGGAGCTGTTTTTT
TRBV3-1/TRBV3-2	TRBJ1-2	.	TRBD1	CASSPRQGADYGYTF	TGTGCCAGCAGCCCCAGACAGGGGGCGGACTATGGCTACACCTTC
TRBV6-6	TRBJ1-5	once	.	CASSPPRQDSNQPQHF	TGTGCCAGCAGCCCGCCACGACAGGATAGCAATCAGCCCCAGCATTTT
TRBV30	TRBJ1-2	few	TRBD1	CAWRGDRAVLNYGYTF	TGTGCCTGGAGAGGGGACAGGGCGGTCCTCAACTATGGCTACACCTTC
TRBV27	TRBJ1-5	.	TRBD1	CASSLRGRVGGLYQPQHF	TGTGCCAGCAGTTTAAGGGGGCGGGTAGGGGGATTGTATCAGCCCCAGCATTTT
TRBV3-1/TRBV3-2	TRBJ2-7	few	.	CASSRGGSAYEQYF	TGTGCCAGCAGCCGCGGAGGCTCGGCCTACGAGCAGTACTTC
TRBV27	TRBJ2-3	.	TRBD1	CASSPGQGDRDTQYF	TGTGCCAGCAGTCCGGGACAGGGGGATAGGGATACGCAGTATTTT
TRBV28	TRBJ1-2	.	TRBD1	CASSSGQALYGYTF	TGTGCCAGCAGTTCTGGACAGGCACTTTATGGCTACACCTTC
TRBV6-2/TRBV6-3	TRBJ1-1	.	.	CASSLGPEAFF	TGTGCCAGCAGCCTTGGGCCTGAAGCTTTCTTT
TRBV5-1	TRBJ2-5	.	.	CASSPVGGGETQYF	TGCGCCAGCAGCCCCGTAGGCGGCGGAGAGACCCAGTACTTC
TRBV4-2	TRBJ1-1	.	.	CASSPRQLLNTEAFF	TGTGCCAGCAGCCCGAGACAGCTCCTTAACACTGAAGCTTTCTTT
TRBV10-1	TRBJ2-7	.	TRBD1	CASSDSRDRVNEQYF	TGCGCCAGCAGTGATAGCCGGGACAGGGTTAACGAGCAGTACTTC
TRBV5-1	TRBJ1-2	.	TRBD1	CASSRGTGENYGYTF	TGCGCCAGCAGCAGAGGGACAGGGGAAAACTATGGCTACACCTTC
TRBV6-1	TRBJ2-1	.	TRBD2	CASSAGTSGRIYEQFF	TGTGCCAGCAGTGCAGGGACTAGCGGGAGAATCTATGAGCAGTTCTTC
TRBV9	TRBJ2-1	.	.	CASSVATTRVGNEQFF	TGTGCCAGCAGCGTAGCTACGACTAGGGTTGGGAATGAGCAGTTCTTC
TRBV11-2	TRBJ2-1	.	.	CASSLFSGLGNEQFF	TGTGCCAGCAGCTTATTTTCGGGACTTGGCAATGAGCAGTTCTTC
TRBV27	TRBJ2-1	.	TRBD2	CASSLRGLAVFNEQFF	TGTGCCAGCAGTTTAAGAGGACTAGCGGTATTTAATGAGCAGTTCTTC